Described below is a single T cell receptor (beta chain) sequence and its context. The source of the sample is a study of blood T cell repertoires in COVID-19. The overall study: Italy, Spain and the United States were the sources of the convalescent and acute COVID-19 samples. Nucleic acid was either cDNA or gDNA, and it came from T cells, B-cell-depleted T cells, or PBMCs.

Sequencing used immunoSEQ multiplex PCR; TCRdb keeps in-frame clones, though not all of them. The sample lists roughly 43,000 clones; 55% to 75% were seen once. The CDR3 contains 13 residues. Trimming cost V 4 bases and J 5 bases, with 12 bases left between them. The germline gives CDR1 SGHNT, CDR2 YYREEE (reference sequence). The chain is built from TRBV5-4 and TRBJ1-1; weak D call: TRBD1 (5 bases). The sample comprised peripheral blood. The sequence was obtained from an elderly man with acute or convalescent COVID-19. The CDR3 sequence: CASSPWQGTEAFF. For the CDR3, the DNA is TGTGCCAGCAGCCCCTGGCAGGGAACTGAAGCTTTCTTT.